This T cell receptor (beta chain) emerged from a study of post-analysis software for immune sequencing data. Study overall: Disease courses included relapsing-remitting, secondary progressive and progressive-relapsing multiple sclerosis.

The CDR3 extends over 17 amino acids. With V trimmed by 3 bases and J by 4 bases, 13 bases remained unmatched. The germline V gene has CDR1 SGDLS and CDR2 YYNGEE. Prepared TCR beta cDNA libraries contained unique molecular identifiers. TCRdb re-called the PCR reads with MiXCR, one entry per CDR3 protein. The sample yields hundreds of thousands of distinct CDR3 sequences, approximately 59% seen once. Study outcomes and limitations: There was significantly lower normalized Chao1 diversity in multiple sclerosis patients than in controls. Same-batch samples co-clustered strongly by F measure. In patients, roughly 5 TRBV segments were more frequent than in controls, with TRBV5-6, TRBV5-1 and TRBV20-1 among them.

Turning to this clonotype: Antigen specificity is unknown.

The chain uses TRBV9 and TRBJ2-1, with TRBD1 matching 7 bases. The sequence derives from a girl aged 2-10 years with multiple sclerosis. The sequenced sample consisted of blood. CDR3 loop: CASSGSFDRVRYNEQFF. CDR3 in DNA: TGTGCCAGCAGCGGATCCTTTGACAGGGTGAGATACAATGAGCAGTTCTTC.